The rows below give T cell receptor beta chains drawn from one sample of a study of T cell responses to AZD1222 COVID-19 vaccine. TCRdb's copy holds only in-frame clones and misses some; the assay was immunoSEQ multiplex PCR. The top ten hold 15% of the sample, which has fewer than 120,000 clones, approximately 90% seen once. Sequenced here: peripheral blood, sampled 28 days after the second AZD1222 dose. The receptor source for this set is an adult who received the AZD1222 COVID-19 vaccine. The CDR3 runs from the conserved cysteine through the conserved F or W. A D gene is named only where the DNA matches it firmly. Clone size is stated in some rows and not others, as once, few, many or a class when expanded.

>TRBV10-3|TRBJ1-1|TRBD1|-
TGTGCCATCAGGGGGGACAGGGGGAAGAACACTGAAGCTTTCTTT
CAIRGDRGKNTEAFF
>TRBV6-5|TRBJ1-2|-|-
TGTGCCAGCAGCCTCGGTGTAGCGGACTATGGCTACACCTTC
CASSLGVADYGYTF
>TRBV3-1/TRBV3-2|TRBJ1-2|-|-
TGTGCCAGCAGCCAAAGGGAGAACTATGGCTACACCTTC
CASSQRENYGYTF
>TRBV19|TRBJ1-4|-|few
TGTGCCAGTAGCAATCAGGGTTTATCTAATGAAAAACTGTTTTTT
CASSNQGLSNEKLFF
>TRBV19|TRBJ1-5|-|once
TGTGCCAGTAGTATAGATTCCCTCTATCAGCCCCAGCATTTT
CASSIDSLYQPQHF
>TRBV5-1|TRBJ2-7|-|-
TGCGCCAGCAGGACGGAGAACGAGCAGTACTTC
CASRTENEQYF
>TRBV6-5|TRBJ2-7|-|-
TGTGCCAGCAGTTACTCGAGTAATGGGGGCTACGAGCAGTACTTC
CASSYSSNGGYEQYF
>TRBV19|TRBJ1-1|-|-
TGTGCCAGTAGTAGGACAGCCGTTCGGACTGAAGCTTTCTTT
CASSRTAVRTEAFF
>TRBV19|TRBJ1-3|-|-
TGTGCCAGTAGTAGGGAGAGCTCTGGAAACACCATATATTTT
CASSRESSGNTIYF
>TRBV19|TRBJ1-5|-|-
TGTGCCAGTAACGTGGGGGTTTTGGGCAATCAGCCCCAGCATTTT
CASNVGVLGNQPQHF
>TRBV18|TRBJ1-3|-|-
TGTGCCAGCTCACCAGAACTTAGGACAACCGGAAACACCATATATTTT
CASSPELRTTGNTIYF
>TRBV5-1|TRBJ2-2|-|-
TGCGCCAGCAGCAAAAGGACCGTTCGATTGGGGACCGGGGAGCTGTTTTTT
CASSKRTVRLGTGELFF
>TRBV1|TRBJ2-1|-|-
TGCACCAGCAGCCAAAACCCTAGCGGGAGGAGGGAAGAGCAGTTCTTC
CTSSQNPSGRREEQFF
>TRBV7-9|TRBJ2-2|-|-
TGTGCCAGCACCTCACAGGGAGTCCCCGGGGAGCTGTTTTTT
CASTSQGVPGELFF
>TRBV4-1|TRBJ2-2|TRBD2|-
TGCGCCAGCAGCCAAGGCAGCGGGAGTGCTGGGGAGCTGTTTTTT
CASSQGSGSAGELFF
>TRBV6-5|TRBJ2-2|TRBD1|-
TGTGCCAGCAGTTACAGACAGGGCCGCACCGGGGAGCTGTTTTTT
CASSYRQGRTGELFF
>TRBV30|TRBJ2-7|TRBD1|-
TGTGCCTGGAGCTCCCCTTTGACAGGGATTTACTACGAGCAGTACTTC
CAWSSPLTGIYYEQYF
>TRBV28|TRBJ1-2|TRBD1|-
TGTGCCAGCAGTCCTTCGACAGGGAACTATGGCTACACCTTC
CASSPSTGNYGYTF
>TRBV19|TRBJ2-5|TRBD2|-
TGTGCCAGTAGTCCCGGGACTAGCGGGGGGGCTTCACAAGAGACCCAGTACTTC
CASSPGTSGGASQETQYF
>TRBV5-6|TRBJ2-7|TRBD2|-
TGTGCCAGCAGTCATGGCGGGAGATACGAGCAGTACTTC
CASSHGGRYEQYF
>TRBV3-1/TRBV3-2|TRBJ1-1|-|-
TGTGCCAGCAGCCACGGGATACGTTCGACCGTGCGCCGGAGGGCTTTCTTT
CASSHGIRSTVRRRAFF
>TRBV7-3|TRBJ1-2|-|few
TGTGCCAGCAGCTTACTCCCGGCAACTAACTATGGCTACACCTTC
CASSLLPATNYGYTF
>TRBV9|TRBJ1-3|-|-
TGTGCCAGCAGCGTAGCTACACCCGCGGCCAACACCATATATTTT
CASSVATPAANTIYF
>TRBV6-1|TRBJ2-7|-|-
TGTGCCAGCAGTGAGTTGTACGAGCAGTACTTC
CASSELYEQYF
>TRBV5-1|TRBJ1-1|-|-
TGCGCCAGCAGCTTTTCAGACATGAACACTGAAGCTTTCTTT
CASSFSDMNTEAFF
>TRBV11-2|TRBJ1-2|-|-
TGTGCCAGCAGCCTAGAGGGAGATGGCTACACCTTC
CASSLEGDGYTF
>TRBV5-1|TRBJ1-5|-|-
TGCGCCAGCAGCTTAGGTTCCGGGTTGGGGCAGCCCCAGCATTTT
CASSLGSGLGQPQHF
>TRBV6-5|TRBJ2-5|-|-
TGTGCCAGCAGTTACTCAGCAGGGGAACAGACCCAGTACTTC
CASSYSAGEQTQYF
>TRBV7-9|TRBJ2-3|-|-
TGTGCCAGCGCGGATGCGGTGGATACGCAGTATTTT
CASADAVDTQYF
>TRBV6-6|TRBJ2-7|TRBD2|-
TGTGCCAGCAGTTACGGGGCTAGCGGGAACTACGAGCAGTACTTC
CASSYGASGNYEQYF
>TRBV28|TRBJ1-1|-|-
TGTGCCAGCAGTCTTCAACACGGGGGGAACACTGAAGCTTTCTTT
CASSLQHGGNTEAFF
>TRBV28|TRBJ2-3|-|-
TGTGCCAGCAGTTTATACGGGCCCACAGATACGCAGTATTTT
CASSLYGPTDTQYF
>TRBV27|TRBJ1-5|TRBD1|-
TGTGCCAGCAGCAGACAGGGGGGTCAGCCCCAGCATTTT
CASSRQGGQPQHF
>TRBV2|TRBJ2-4|-|-
TGTGCCAGCAGTGAAAGTGCCTCTATTCAGTACTTC
CASSESASIQYF
>TRBV6-5|TRBJ2-7|TRBD2|once
TGTGCCAGCAGGGGCGGGCCCGGGGGGTACGAGCAGTACTTC
CASRGGPGGYEQYF
>TRBV27|TRBJ1-4|-|-
TGTGCCAGCAGCCTCGGACGGAATAATGAAAAACTGTTTTTT
CASSLGRNNEKLFF
>TRBV10-2|TRBJ2-1|-|once
TGCGCCAGCGTTCCGACTAGTTACAATGAGCAGTTCTTC
CASVPTSYNEQFF
>TRBV5-4|TRBJ2-7|-|-
TGTGCCAGCAGCTTGGATCCAGCTGTAGGCGAGCAGTACTTC
CASSLDPAVGEQYF
>TRBV19|TRBJ1-2|-|-
TGTGCCAGTAGTATAGCCCCCGTCAGGGGCCGGTATGGCTACACCTTC
CASSIAPVRGRYGYTF
>TRBV11-2|TRBJ1-1|TRBD1|-
TGTGCCAGCAGCTTTCCCCTCTTCCGGGACAGACCTAAGAACACTGAAGCTTTCTTT
CASSFPLFRDRPKNTEAFF
>TRBV9|TRBJ1-4|-|-
TGTGCCAGCAGCCGAGGACTTAGTAATGAAAAACTGTTTTTT
CASSRGLSNEKLFF
>TRBV25-1|TRBJ2-7|-|once
TGTGCCAGCAGTGAAGCTAGGCCTTCCTACGAGCAGTACTTC
CASSEARPSYEQYF
>TRBV5-1|TRBJ1-6|TRBD1|-
TGCGCCAGCAGCCCGGGGGACAGTAATTCACCCCTCCACTTT
CASSPGDSNSPLHF
>TRBV4-1|TRBJ2-7|-|few
TGCGCCAGCAGCCGTACTGGGGGTTTCTTCGAGCAGTACTTC
CASSRTGGFFEQYF
>TRBV4-2|TRBJ2-7|TRBD2|-
TGTGCCAGCACCGGTCCGCAGGGGGGACTAGCGGGGGGTCGGCCATTCTCCTACGAGCAGTACTTC
CASTGPQGGLAGGRPFSYEQYF
>TRBV19|TRBJ2-2|-|-
TGTGCCAGTAGTATAGCCAACGTTAAGATCGGGGAGCTGTTTTTT
CASSIANVKIGELFF
>TRBV29-1|TRBJ2-1|TRBD1|-
TGCAGCGTTGGCAGGACAGGGGCCTACAATGAGCAGTTCTTC
CSVGRTGAYNEQFF
>TRBV30|TRBJ2-5|TRBD1|-
TGTGCCTGGAGTGGGTGGGACAGACAAGAGACCCAGTACTTC
CAWSGWDRQETQYF
>TRBV2|TRBJ2-6|TRBD1|-
TGTGCCAGCAGCCCCCAGGGGGCCCTGGGCGCTGGGGCCAACGTCCTGACTTTC
CASSPQGALGAGANVLTF
>TRBV7-9|TRBJ1-4|-|few
TGTGCCAGCAGCTTAGGGGCTTTATCTGAAAAACTGTTTTTT
CASSLGALSEKLFF
>TRBV2|TRBJ1-1|TRBD1|-
TGTGCCAGACGAGGGACAGAGAACACTGAAGCTTTCTTT
CARRGTENTEAFF
>TRBV19|TRBJ2-2|-|-
TGTGCCAGTAATCCGGGGCAGACGAACACCGGGGAGCTGTTTTTT
CASNPGQTNTGELFF
>TRBV15|TRBJ2-2|-|-
TGTGCCACCAGCAGAGATGCGGCAGCTAACACCGGGGAGCTGTTTTTT
CATSRDAAANTGELFF
>TRBV3-1/TRBV3-2|TRBJ1-3|TRBD1|-
TGTGCCAGCAGCCGGACAGGTTCTGGAAACACCATATATTTT
CASSRTGSGNTIYF
>TRBV19|TRBJ2-5|-|-
TGTGCCAGTAGCCGAGGCCCTCTAGAGACCCAGTACTTC
CASSRGPLETQYF
>TRBV30|TRBJ1-2|-|-
TGTGCCTGGAGTCGGGGATCCTATGGCTACACCTTC
CAWSRGSYGYTF
>TRBV2|TRBJ1-1|-|-
TGTGCCAGCAGCCCGTGGGGGTTTAACACTGAAGCTTTCTTT
CASSPWGFNTEAFF